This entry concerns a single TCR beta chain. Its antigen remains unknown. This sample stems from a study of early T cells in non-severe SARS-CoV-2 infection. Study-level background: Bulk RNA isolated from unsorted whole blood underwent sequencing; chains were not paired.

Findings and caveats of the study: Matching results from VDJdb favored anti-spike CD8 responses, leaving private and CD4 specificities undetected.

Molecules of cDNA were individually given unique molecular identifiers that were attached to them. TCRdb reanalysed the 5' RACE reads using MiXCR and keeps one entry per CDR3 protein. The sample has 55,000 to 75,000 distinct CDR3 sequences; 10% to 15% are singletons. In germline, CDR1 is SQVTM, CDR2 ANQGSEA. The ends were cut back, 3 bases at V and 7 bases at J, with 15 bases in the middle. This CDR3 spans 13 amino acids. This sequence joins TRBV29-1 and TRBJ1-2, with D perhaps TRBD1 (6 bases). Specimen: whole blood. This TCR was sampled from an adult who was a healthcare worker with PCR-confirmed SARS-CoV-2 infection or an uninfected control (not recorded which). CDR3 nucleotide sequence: TGCAGCGTTGAGATTACGCGGGGGGCTGGCTACACCTTC. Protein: CSVEITRGAGYTF.